This T cell receptor (beta chain) was sequenced during a study of blood T cell repertoires in COVID-19. Study-wide background: T cells, B-cell-depleted T cells, or PBMCs provided the cDNA or gDNA that served as material.

Trimming cost V 4 bases and J 1 base, with 7 bases left between them. The germline gives CDR1 SGHTA, CDR2 FQGNSA. The CDR3 consists of 13 residues. Data came from immunoSEQ multiplex PCR; TCRdb stores just in-frame clones and leaves some out. This sample has 300,000 to 400,000 clones, with 85% to 90% found just once. This clonotype was sampled from a woman aged 18-35 years who had recovered from COVID-19. The chain links TRBV7-2 to TRBJ1-1; D call uncertain. Sequencing used PBMCs or T cells enriched from blood (not recorded which). CDR3: CASSSQQNTEAFF. For the CDR3, the DNA is TGTGCCAGCAGCTCCCAACAGAACACTGAAGCTTTCTTT. Together with reference TRBV7-2 and TRBJ1-1, the CDR3 gives the full variable domain: GAGVSQSPSNKVTEKGKDVELRCDPISGHTALYWYRQSLGQGLEFLIYFQGNSAPDKSGLPSDRFSAERTGGSVSTLTIQRTQQEDSAVYLCASSSQQNTEAFFGQGTRLTVV.